These T cell receptor beta chains were read from a single sample in a study of OX40 agonist ivuxolimab in advanced cancers. Generated by immunoSEQ multiplex PCR, the TCRdb table keeps only in-frame clones and is missing some. The table has over 80,000 clones, 80% to 95% seen once. The sequences come from CD4+ or CD8+ T cells sorted from blood, collected in a trial of the OX40 agonist ivuxolimab. All receptors come from an adult with an advanced solid tumor such as melanoma, head and neck, liver or kidney cancer. CDR3s include the opening cysteine and the closing phenylalanine or tryptophan. The D gene is left open where the match is weak. Expanded clones are given a class, and other clones once, few, many or no size at all.

- | once | TRBJ1-1 | TRBV5-1 | CASSLDNSEAFF | TGCGCCAGCAGCTTGGACAACAGTGAAGCTTTCTTT
TRBD2 | - | TRBJ2-7 | TRBV9 | CASSLGTSGDYEQYF | TGTGCCAGCAGCTTAGGGACTAGCGGGGACTACGAGCAGTACTTC
- | - | TRBJ2-5 | TRBV18 | CASSPGRSETQYF | TGTGCCAGCTCACCAGGGAGGTCGGAGACCCAGTACTTC
TRBD1 | - | TRBJ1-2 | TRBV5-1 | CASSSEFGTVYGYTF | TGCGCCAGCAGCTCAGAATTCGGGACAGTTTATGGCTACACCTTC
- | - | TRBJ2-2 | TRBV11-3 | CASSLGVGDTGELFF | TGTGCCAGCAGCTTAGGGGTTGGGGACACCGGGGAGCTGTTTTTT
- | - | TRBJ2-3 | TRBV5-6 | CASSLAGSIEGVTDTQYF | TGTGCCAGCAGCTTGGCCGGGTCGATCGAGGGGGTTACAGATACGCAGTATTTT
- | few | TRBJ2-5 | TRBV14 | CASNRGGQETQYF | TGTGCCAGCAATAGGGGAGGCCAAGAGACCCAGTACTTC
- | - | TRBJ2-1 | TRBV27 | CASSPRGGFHEQFF | TGTGCCAGCAGCCCCCGTGGGGGGTTTCATGAGCAGTTCTTC
- | - | TRBJ2-2 | TRBV6-1 | CASSAWTATTGELFF | TGTGCCAGCAGTGCCTGGACAGCTACCACCGGGGAGCTGTTTTTT
- | - | TRBJ1-1 | TRBV11-3 | CASSPGNTEAFF | TGTGCCAGCAGCCCGGGGAACACTGAAGCTTTCTTT
- | once | TRBJ1-2 | TRBV28 | CASFERWPNTNGYTF | TGTGCCAGCTTCGAACGGTGGCCGAATACGAATGGCTACACCTTC
TRBD2 | - | TRBJ2-5 | TRBV18 | CASSLDYRTSDGETQYF | TGTGCCAGCTCACTGGACTATCGGACTAGCGATGGAGAGACCCAGTACTTC
TRBD1 | once | TRBJ1-1 | TRBV11-2 | CASRTGGYTEAFF | TGTGCCAGCAGAACAGGGGGCTACACTGAAGCTTTCTTT
- | - | TRBJ2-1 | TRBV29-1 | CSTKGYDEQFF | TGCAGCACCAAGGGGTACGATGAGCAGTTCTTC
- | - | TRBJ2-7 | TRBV7-2 | CASSSQTGYGYF | TGTGCCAGCAGCTCCCAGACCGGATACGGGTACTTC
- | - | TRBJ1-3 | TRBV11-2 | CASSPPGARGYF | TGTGCCAGCAGCCCTCCGGGGGCGCGTGGATATTTT
TRBD1 | once | TRBJ1-3 | TRBV28 | CATTGRPSGNTIYF | TGTGCCACGACAGGGCGACCCTCTGGAAACACCATATATTTT
TRBD1 | few | TRBJ2-1 | TRBV15 | CATSRAGTGIYNEQFF | TGTGCCACCAGCAGAGCCGGGACAGGGATTTACAATGAGCAGTTCTTC
TRBD2 | - | TRBJ2-7 | TRBV11-3 | CASSRRTSGSYEQYF | TGTGCCAGCAGCCGAAGGACTAGCGGATCCTACGAGCAGTACTTC
- | - | TRBJ2-7 | TRBV7-2 | CASSSDPYEQYF | TGTGCCAGCAGCTCGGACCCCTACGAGCAGTACTTC
TRBD1 | - | TRBJ1-2 | TRBV29-1 | CSVEALQGGGYTF | TGCAGCGTTGAAGCCCTACAGGGGGGAGGCTACACCTTC
TRBD1 | - | TRBJ2-2 | TRBV7-2 | CASSALGQGNTGELFF | TGTGCCAGCAGCGCCCTGGGACAGGGGAACACCGGGGAGCTGTTTTTT
- | - | TRBJ1-1 | TRBV19 | CASSIGPENTEAFF | TGTGCCAGTAGTATAGGTCCGGAGAACACTGAAGCTTTCTTT
- | - | TRBJ2-4 | TRBV20-1 | CSAPLNIQYF | TGCAGTGCTCCCTTAAACATTCAGTACTTC
- | - | TRBJ2-1 | TRBV9 | CASKGGSNEQFF | TGTGCCAGCAAGGGTGGTAGTAATGAGCAGTTCTTC
- | - | TRBJ1-1 | TRBV6-5 | CATEGGGEAFF | TGTGCCACCGAGGGAGGGGGGGAAGCTTTCTTT
TRBD1 | - | TRBJ1-1 | TRBV10-3 | CAISETTGGWNTEAFF | TGTGCCATCAGTGAAACTACAGGGGGGTGGAACACTGAAGCTTTCTTT
- | - | TRBJ1-2 | TRBV28 | CASYAPDYGYTF | TGTGCCAGCTACGCCCCAGACTATGGCTACACCTTC
TRBD2 | - | TRBJ2-1 | TRBV5-1 | CASSLAGGPPYNEQFF | TGCGCCAGCAGCTTAGCGGGAGGGCCCCCCTACAATGAGCAGTTCTTC
- | once | TRBJ1-3 | TRBV28 | CASSLPNRSGNTIYF | TGTGCCAGCAGTTTACCTAACAGGTCTGGAAACACCATATATTTT
TRBD1 | - | TRBJ1-2 | TRBV28 | CASTGQGSGYTF | TGTGCCAGCACCGGACAGGGGAGTGGCTACACCTTC
- | - | TRBJ2-7 | TRBV28 | CASSLEGYSYEQYF | TGTGCCAGCAGTTTAGAGGGCTACTCCTACGAGCAGTACTTC
TRBD1 | once | TRBJ2-1 | TRBV7-3 | CASSVDRGNLREQFF | TGTGCCAGCAGCGTCGACAGGGGGAACCTAAGGGAGCAGTTCTTC
- | - | TRBJ1-1 | TRBV6-1 | CASSEARGVRDTEAFF | TGTGCCAGCAGTGAAGCGAGAGGGGTAAGGGACACTGAAGCTTTCTTT
- | - | TRBJ1-3 | TRBV2 | CASKSSGNTIYF | TGTGCCAGCAAGTCTTCTGGAAACACCATATATTTT
TRBD1 | - | TRBJ2-3 | TRBV7-9 | CASSLEAPRGNF | TGTGCCAGCAGCTTAGAGGCGCCCAGGGGGAATTTT
TRBD2 | - | TRBJ2-4 | TRBV7-2 | CASSLSNPKTSGGWDIQYF | TGTGCCAGCAGCTTAAGTAACCCTAAGACTAGCGGGGGTTGGGACATTCAGTACTTC
- | - | TRBJ1-2 | TRBV28 | CASRTVRYGYTF | TGTGCCAGCAGGACAGTCCGCTATGGCTACACCTTC
- | - | TRBJ1-2 | TRBV6-5 | CASSPAGTIHYGYTF | TGTGCCAGCAGCCCCGCCGGGACAATCCACTATGGCTACACCTTC
- | - | TRBJ1-1 | TRBV6-1 | CASSEPWTEAFF | TGTGCCAGCAGTGAGCCTTGGACTGAAGCTTTCTTT
- | - | TRBJ1-5 | TRBV19 | CASSDKMGQPQHF | TGTGCCAGTAGCGACAAAATGGGGCAGCCCCAGCATTTT
- | - | TRBJ2-6 | TRBV9 | CASSVATGSGANVLTF | TGTGCCAGCAGCGTAGCTACTGGGTCTGGGGCCAACGTCCTGACTTTC
TRBD1 | - | TRBJ2-2 | TRBV5-1 | CASSLDGQGPTGELFF | TGCGCCAGCAGCTTGGATGGACAGGGGCCCACCGGGGAGCTGTTTTTT
TRBD1 | - | TRBJ2-7 | TRBV5-4 | CASSPDRGPYEQYF | TGTGCCAGCAGCCCCGACAGGGGACCCTACGAGCAGTACTTC
- | - | TRBJ2-7 | TRBV21-1 | CASSKAVRRGQAIYEQYF | TGTGCCAGCAGCAAAGCGGTCCGGAGGGGACAGGCCATCTACGAGCAGTACTTC
- | - | TRBJ1-5 | TRBV6-6 | CASSYLDQPQHF | TGTGCCAGCAGTTACTTAGATCAGCCCCAGCATTTT
- | - | TRBJ2-7 | TRBV9 | CASSPSGTGEQYF | TGTGCCAGCAGCCCCTCGGGAACTGGCGAGCAGTACTTC
- | - | TRBJ1-4 | TRBV7-9 | CASSQRGFTDEKLFF | TGTGCCAGCAGCCAGCGGGGGTTCACAGATGAAAAACTGTTTTTT